This T cell receptor (beta chain) was obtained from a study of T-cell reconstitution after alpha-beta-depleted transplantation in children. Study-wide findings and caveats: At the one-year point after transplant, T-cell counts and TCRbeta diversity were found to come mostly from T cells that had been newly produced. Several hundred rapidly expanded clones from non-depleted graft cells reportedly supplied alpha-beta T cells about two months post-transplant. Some patients owed their high day-60 TCRbeta diversity to surviving recipient T cells and thymic progenitors.

Preparation of the TCRbeta library used unique molecular identifiers. MiXCR was run by TCRdb on the PCR reads, yielding one entry per CDR3 protein. This sample yields approximately 300,000 distinct CDR3 sequences, of which 6.5% to 9% are seen a single time; 9.1% belongs to the top ten. CDR3 length: 19 residues. Per the germline V gene, CDR1 is SGDLS and CDR2 is YYNGEE. The ends were cut back, 0 bases at V and 0 bases at J, with 18 bases in the middle. Remarks on this clonotype: Its antigen is undetermined.

The chain employs TRBV9 and TRBJ2-2; possible D gene TRBD1, 5 bases. This TCR was sampled from a female patient aged 2-9 years who had a stem cell transplant for Fanconi anemia, so the T cells may come from the graft donor. Sequencing used peripheral blood, obtained 360 days after TCRalphabeta/CD19-depleted stem cell transplant. The CDR3 nucleotides read TGTGCCAGCAGCGTAGAACAGGCCCCAACAATTTCGAACACCGGGGAGCTGTTTTTT. Protein sequence: CASSVEQAPTISNTGELFF.